Listed below are T cell receptor beta chains from one sample, sequenced in a study of PD-1 blockade in classical Hodgkin lymphoma. Using immunoSEQ multiplex PCR, the repertoire was profiled, and TCRdb retains in-frame clones only, with some absent. Found here are approximately 98,000 clones, roughly 87% of them singletons; the top ten hold 20%. This specimen consisted of peripheral blood mononuclear cells (PBMCs), obtained before the second cycle of nivolumab. All receptors derive from a human donor with classical Hodgkin lymphoma. The CDR3 runs from the conserved cysteine through the conserved F or W. Each record gives: V gene, J gene, D gene, clone size, CDR3 DNA, CDR3 protein. D genes are given only for firm matches. Rows may omit the clone size; those that give it use once, few, many or a size class.

>TRBV5-1|TRBJ2-2|-|-
TGCGCCAGCAGCTTGGACAGGAGGTCCGGGGAGCTGTTTTTT
CASSLDRRSGELFF
>TRBV30|TRBJ2-7|TRBD2|-
TGTGCCTGGGCAACCGGACTAGCGGGAGGAAGGTCCTCCTACGAGCAGTACTTC
CAWATGLAGGRSSYEQYF
>TRBV6-6|TRBJ2-7|-|once
TGTGCCAGCAGTTATCGGGGGCTCCACGAGCAGTACTTC
CASSYRGLHEQYF
>TRBV2|TRBJ2-3|-|many
TGTGCCAGCAGCTTAGCTTCTAGTTGGGGGTCCGATACGCAGTATTTT
CASSLASSWGSDTQYF
>TRBV4-1|TRBJ1-4|TRBD1|-
TGCGCCAGCAGCCAAGGGACAGGGGGCTCTACTAATGAAAAACTGTTTTTT
CASSQGTGGSTNEKLFF
>TRBV27|TRBJ2-1|-|-
TGTGCCAGCAGTTTACAGGGAGCCCTAAATGAGCAGTTCTTC
CASSLQGALNEQFF
>TRBV19|TRBJ1-2|-|-
TGTGCCAGTACCCGAGCGACAGGACCCTATGGCTACACCTTC
CASTRATGPYGYTF
>TRBV28|TRBJ2-2|-|-
TGTGCCAGCAGTTTAACCTTTCTAACGGGTTCAAAAGGGGAGCTGTTTTTT
CASSLTFLTGSKGELFF
>TRBV7-9|TRBJ2-7|TRBD1|-
TGTGCCAGCAGCTTAAAAGGGACAGATTACGAGCAGTACTTC
CASSLKGTDYEQYF
>TRBV27|TRBJ2-7|-|-
TGTGCCAGCAGTTTAGTGGCGTTAAGCTCCTACGAGCAGTACTTC
CASSLVALSSYEQYF
>TRBV15|TRBJ1-3|-|-
TGTGCCACCAGCTCCCATTTGGGGACCGTTGGAAACACCATATATTTT
CATSSHLGTVGNTIYF